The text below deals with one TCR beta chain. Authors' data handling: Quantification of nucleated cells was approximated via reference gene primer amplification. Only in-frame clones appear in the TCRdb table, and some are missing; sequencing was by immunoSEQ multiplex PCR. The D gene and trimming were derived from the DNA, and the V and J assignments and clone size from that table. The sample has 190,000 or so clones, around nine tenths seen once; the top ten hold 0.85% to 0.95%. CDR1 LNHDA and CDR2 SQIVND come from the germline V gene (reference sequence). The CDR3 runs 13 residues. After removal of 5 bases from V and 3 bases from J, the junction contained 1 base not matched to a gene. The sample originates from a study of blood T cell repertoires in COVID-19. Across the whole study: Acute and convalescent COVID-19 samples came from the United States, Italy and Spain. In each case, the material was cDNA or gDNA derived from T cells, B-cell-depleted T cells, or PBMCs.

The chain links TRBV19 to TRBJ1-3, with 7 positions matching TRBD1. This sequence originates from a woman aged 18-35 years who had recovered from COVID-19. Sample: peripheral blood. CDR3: CASSYRGGNTIYF. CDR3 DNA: TGTGCCAGTAGTTACAGGGGTGGAAACACCATATATTTT.